The subject of this entry is one TCR beta chain. The antigen is not known. The CDR3 is made up of 13 amino acids. CDR1 and CDR2 (germline): SGHKS, YYEKEE (reference sequence). Trimming pared 0 bases from V and 6 bases from J, leaving 10 bases between. The data originate from a study of T-cell reconstitution after alpha-beta-depleted transplantation in children. Whole-study findings and limits: As was reported, about two months after transplant, alpha-beta T cells came from several hundred expanded graft clones. Newly generated T cells supplied most T-cell counts and diversity one year post-transplant.

Unique molecular identifiers featured in how the TCRbeta library was prepared. TCRdb analysed the PCR reads with MiXCR anew, one entry per CDR3 protein. Of hundreds of thousands of distinct CDR3 sequences in the sample, around 15% were seen once. The TCR was taken from a boy in the first two years of life who had a stem cell transplant for Wiskott-Aldrich syndrome, so the T cells may come from the graft donor. The rearrangement uses TRBV5-5 and TRBJ2-7, with D hard to call. The sequencing used PBMCs, mostly from graft donor cells, collected 360 days after TCRalphabeta/CD19-depleted stem cell transplant. CDR3 sequence: CASSLDSHIEQYF. DNA for the CDR3: TGTGCCAGCAGCTTGGACTCCCACATCGAGCAGTACTTC.